This T cell receptor (beta chain) was observed in a study of OX40 agonist ivuxolimab in advanced cancers. Turning to the study itself: Patients in the trial were receiving intravenous ivuxolimab every 2 weeks, at doses of 0.01 to 10 mg/kg. At 82.7% male, the cohort had a mean age of 60 years, ranging from about 23 to 79. The study, taken as a whole, reports: Among patients with partial responses at 0.1-3.0 mg/kg, clonal expansion was among the lowest. Antigen specificity of clonally expanded peripheral T cells was not established.

V gave up 2 bases and J gave up 6 bases; unmatched junction bases: 10. The CDR3 is 17 amino acids. Germline assignment: CDR1 MNHEY and CDR2 SMNVEV (reference sequence). Concerning this clone itself: Its antigen is not identified.

Using immunoSEQ multiplex PCR, the repertoire was profiled, and TCRdb retains in-frame clones only, with some absent. The repertoire holds tens of thousands of clones, with 84% as singletons. The receptor's source is an adult with an advanced solid tumor such as melanoma, head and neck, liver or kidney cancer. Sequences were derived from CD4+ or CD8+ T cells sorted from blood, sampled in a trial of the OX40 agonist ivuxolimab. J is TRBJ2-6 and V is TRBV27, with 7 bases matching TRBD2. The CDR3 loop is CASSLGDYRSVANVLTF. For the CDR3, the DNA is TGTGCCAGCAGTTTAGGGGACTACCGCTCCGTGGCCAACGTCCTGACTTTC.